One sample yielded the 7 T cell receptor beta chains listed below, sequenced in a study of cytomegalovirus exposure and HLA in healthy donors. In the PCR, 60 Vbeta and 13 Jbeta primers were used. Repertoires were generated with immunoSEQ multiplex PCR, while TCRdb's copy carries only in-frame clones and drops some. The table has around 130,000 clones, roughly 80% seen once. Sequencing was carried out using PBMCs. The source is a woman aged 60-75 years in good health and CMV-seronegative.

The table lists this clone with a few counts. The J gene is TRBJ2-7, the V gene TRBV2, with TRBD2 matching over 9 bases. The germline V gene encodes CDR1 SNHLY and CDR2 FYNNEI. CDR3 size: 15 residues. V lost 4 bases and J lost 4; bases outside the gene matches: 8. The CDR3 DNA reads TGTGCCAGCAGTGGGACTAGCGTGCTTTCATACGAGCAGTACTTC. Residues: CASSGTSVLSYEQYF. Based on the CDR3 plus reference TRBV2 and TRBJ2-7, the full variable domain is EPEVTQTPSHQVTQMGQEVILRCVPISNHLYFYWYRQILGQKVEFLVSFYNNEISEKSEIFDDQFSVERPDGSNFTLKIRSTKLEDSAMYFCASSGTSVLSYEQYFGPGTRLTVT.

This rearrangement joins TRBV7-9 to TRBJ1-4; 8 bases are a match to TRBD1. CDR1 is SEHNR and CDR2 is FQNEAQ in the germline V gene (reference sequence). The CDR3 extends over 15 amino acids. V lost 5 bases and J lost 5; bases outside the gene matches: 7. This CDR3 reads CASSTPGTGNEKLFF. The CDR3 DNA follows: TGTGCCAGCAGCACCCCCGGGACAGGAAATGAAAAACTGTTTTTT.

This chain joins TRBV18 and TRBJ1-1; the D is unclear. Looked up from germline, CDR1 is KGHSH and CDR2 is LQKENI. Trimming shortened V by 0 bases and J by 3 bases, and 5 bases separated the two germline ends. The CDR3 has 13 residues. In DNA, the CDR3 is TGTGCCAGCTCACCACCGGGCGACACTGAAGCTTTCTTT. Translation: CASSPPGDTEAFF.

The gene calls are TRBV7-3 and TRBJ2-7; 8 bases are a match to TRBD1. The CDR3 has 17 residues. CDR1 SGHTA and CDR2 FQGTGA come from the germline V gene. The J segment lost 5 bases and the V segment lost 3 bases, leaving 15 bases of the junction unmatched. CDR3: CASSLGPPSGGQNEQYF. The CDR3 bases are TGTGCCAGCAGCTTGGGCCCCCCCTCAGGGGGCCAGAACGAGCAGTACTTC.

The chain employs TRBV30 and TRBJ2-5, with 11 bases lining up with TRBD2. J was trimmed by 4 bases and V by 0 bases; bases with no gene match: 4. The CDR3 is made up of 15 amino acids. Germline-derived CDR1 and CDR2 are GTSNPN and SVGIG (reference sequence). CDR3 in amino acids: CAWSVLAGEIETQYF. CDR3 bases: TGTGCCTGGAGTGTACTAGCGGGGGAGATAGAGACCCAGTACTTC.

V is TRBV6-4 and J is TRBJ1-4, with a possible D match to TRBD1 (6 bases). V lost 3 bases and J 10 bases, leaving 15 bases between the germline ends. CDR3 length: 14 residues. From germline, CDR1 is MRHNA and CDR2 SNTAGT. CDR3 coding DNA: TGTGCCAGCAGTGAAGACCCTGAAGGGGGAAAACTGTTTTTT. This gives the protein CASSEDPEGGKLFF.

The rearrangement links TRBV27 to TRBJ2-2, with 11 bases lining up with TRBD2. Per germline, CDR1 MNHEY and CDR2 SMNVEV (reference sequence). The CDR3 is 16 residues long. Trimming at V came to 3 bases and at J to 6 bases, leaving 6 bases not matched to a gene. CDR3 amino acids: CASSFRLAGGSGELFF. Written as DNA, the CDR3 is TGTGCCAGCAGTTTCCGGCTAGCGGGGGGTTCCGGGGAGCTGTTTTTT.